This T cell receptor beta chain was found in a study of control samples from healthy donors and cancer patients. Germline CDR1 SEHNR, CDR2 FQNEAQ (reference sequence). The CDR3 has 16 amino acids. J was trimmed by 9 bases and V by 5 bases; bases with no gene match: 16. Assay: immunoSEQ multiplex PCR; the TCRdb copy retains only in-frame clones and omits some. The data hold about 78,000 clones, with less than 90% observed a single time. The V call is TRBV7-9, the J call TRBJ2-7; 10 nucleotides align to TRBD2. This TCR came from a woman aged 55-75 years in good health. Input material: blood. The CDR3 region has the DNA TGTGCCAGCAGCCGTCTTGCGGGGACTAGCGTCCGGGGGCAGTACTTC. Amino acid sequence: CASSRLAGTSVRGQYF.